Listed here are 2 T cell receptor beta chains from one sample, sequenced in a study of T cell responses to AZD1222 COVID-19 vaccine. TCRdb keeps only in-frame clones here, not all; method: immunoSEQ multiplex PCR. This table has around 180,000 clones, approximately 90% appearing once. The input for sequencing was peripheral blood, taken on day 0 of AZD1222 vaccination. The receptors were gathered from an adult in good health.

V is TRBV6-5 and J is TRBJ2-1, with a weak D call TRBD1 (6 bases). The germline gives CDR1 MNHEY, CDR2 SVGAGI. This CDR3 is 12 amino acids long. The CDR3 DNA follows: TGTGCTATAGACAGCTCGGACAGTGAGCAGTTCTTC. Protein product: CAIDSSDSEQFF.

The V call is TRBV6-5, the J call TRBJ1-2; weak D call: TRBD1 (6 bases). Germline values: CDR1 MNHEY, CDR2 SVGAGI. The CDR3 totals 16 residues. V lost 2 bases and J 5 bases, leaving 18 bases between the germline ends. CDR3 nucleotides: TGTGCCAGCAGTTACGAAAACAGGGCCATTTTTTATGGCTACACCTTC. Protein product: CASSYENRAIFYGYTF.